The 4 T cell receptor beta chains listed next were all sequenced from one sample in a study of blood T cell repertoires in COVID-19. The table came from immunoSEQ multiplex PCR; TCRdb's copy has only in-frame clones and leaves some out. The sample has some 270,000 clones; around 90% are singletons. The source material was PBMCs or T cells enriched from blood (not recorded which). Source of these receptors: a man aged 35 to 55 who had been exposed to COVID-19.

The chain combines TRBV30 with TRBJ2-3; the match to TRBD2 covers 9 bases. This CDR3 has 14 residues. Germline V gene lookup returns CDR1 GTSNPN and CDR2 SVGIG (reference sequence). J gave up 4 bases and V 3 bases, and 5 bases lay outside the gene matches. The CDR3 here is CAWSLIAGADTQYF. The CDR3 DNA reads TGTGCCTGGAGCTTAATAGCGGGAGCAGATACGCAGTATTTT.

The table lists this clone with a count of one. The chain couples TRBV6-4 to TRBJ2-6; D unclear. From germline, CDR1 is MRHNA and CDR2 SNTAGT. This CDR3 region has 15 residues. V was pared by 2 bases and J by 3 bases, with 8 bases between. The CDR3 region is CASSDGPVGANVLTF. For the CDR3, the DNA is TGTGCCAGCAGTGACGGCCCAGTTGGGGCCAACGTCCTGACTTTC.

The chain has TRBV11-2 and TRBJ1-3; D may be TRBD1 (6 bases). The ends were cut back, 0 bases at V and 0 bases at J, with 9 bases in the middle. Germline CDR1 reads SGHAT; CDR2 reads FQNNGV. The CDR3 runs to 16 residues. The CDR3 protein is CASSLEPGDSGNTIYF. The CDR3 DNA reads TGTGCCAGCAGCTTAGAGCCAGGGGACTCTGGAAACACCATATATTTT.

The CDR3 DNA reads TGTGCCAGCAGCGTAGGCGGGAGTCGACCAGATACGCAGTATTTT. Amino acids: CASSVGGSRPDTQYF. V is TRBV9 and J is TRBJ2-3, with 7 bases aligning to TRBD2. The V and J ends lost 0 bases and 4 bases, in that order; junction bases with no gene match: 5. Germline V gives CDR1 SGDLS, CDR2 YYNGEE. The CDR3 totals 15 residues.